This T cell receptor beta chain was captured by sequencing in a study of blood T cell repertoires in COVID-19. Using immunoSEQ multiplex PCR, the repertoire was profiled, and TCRdb retains in-frame clones only, with some absent. The sample contains 65,000 to 85,000 clones, around 90% of which appear only once. Germline CDR1 SGDLS, CDR2 YYNGEE. Trimming cost V 3 bases and J 6 bases; bases outside gene matches: 14. There are 17 residues in the CDR3. Sequencing input: peripheral blood. The TCR was taken from a human donor in a cohort sampled during active COVID-19. V and J are TRBV9 and TRBJ2-1; 8 positions match TRBD1. The CDR3 loop reads CASSAPDRGRGFNEQFF. The CDR3, as DNA: TGTGCCAGCAGCGCCCCAGACAGGGGCCGAGGTTTCAATGAGCAGTTCTTC.